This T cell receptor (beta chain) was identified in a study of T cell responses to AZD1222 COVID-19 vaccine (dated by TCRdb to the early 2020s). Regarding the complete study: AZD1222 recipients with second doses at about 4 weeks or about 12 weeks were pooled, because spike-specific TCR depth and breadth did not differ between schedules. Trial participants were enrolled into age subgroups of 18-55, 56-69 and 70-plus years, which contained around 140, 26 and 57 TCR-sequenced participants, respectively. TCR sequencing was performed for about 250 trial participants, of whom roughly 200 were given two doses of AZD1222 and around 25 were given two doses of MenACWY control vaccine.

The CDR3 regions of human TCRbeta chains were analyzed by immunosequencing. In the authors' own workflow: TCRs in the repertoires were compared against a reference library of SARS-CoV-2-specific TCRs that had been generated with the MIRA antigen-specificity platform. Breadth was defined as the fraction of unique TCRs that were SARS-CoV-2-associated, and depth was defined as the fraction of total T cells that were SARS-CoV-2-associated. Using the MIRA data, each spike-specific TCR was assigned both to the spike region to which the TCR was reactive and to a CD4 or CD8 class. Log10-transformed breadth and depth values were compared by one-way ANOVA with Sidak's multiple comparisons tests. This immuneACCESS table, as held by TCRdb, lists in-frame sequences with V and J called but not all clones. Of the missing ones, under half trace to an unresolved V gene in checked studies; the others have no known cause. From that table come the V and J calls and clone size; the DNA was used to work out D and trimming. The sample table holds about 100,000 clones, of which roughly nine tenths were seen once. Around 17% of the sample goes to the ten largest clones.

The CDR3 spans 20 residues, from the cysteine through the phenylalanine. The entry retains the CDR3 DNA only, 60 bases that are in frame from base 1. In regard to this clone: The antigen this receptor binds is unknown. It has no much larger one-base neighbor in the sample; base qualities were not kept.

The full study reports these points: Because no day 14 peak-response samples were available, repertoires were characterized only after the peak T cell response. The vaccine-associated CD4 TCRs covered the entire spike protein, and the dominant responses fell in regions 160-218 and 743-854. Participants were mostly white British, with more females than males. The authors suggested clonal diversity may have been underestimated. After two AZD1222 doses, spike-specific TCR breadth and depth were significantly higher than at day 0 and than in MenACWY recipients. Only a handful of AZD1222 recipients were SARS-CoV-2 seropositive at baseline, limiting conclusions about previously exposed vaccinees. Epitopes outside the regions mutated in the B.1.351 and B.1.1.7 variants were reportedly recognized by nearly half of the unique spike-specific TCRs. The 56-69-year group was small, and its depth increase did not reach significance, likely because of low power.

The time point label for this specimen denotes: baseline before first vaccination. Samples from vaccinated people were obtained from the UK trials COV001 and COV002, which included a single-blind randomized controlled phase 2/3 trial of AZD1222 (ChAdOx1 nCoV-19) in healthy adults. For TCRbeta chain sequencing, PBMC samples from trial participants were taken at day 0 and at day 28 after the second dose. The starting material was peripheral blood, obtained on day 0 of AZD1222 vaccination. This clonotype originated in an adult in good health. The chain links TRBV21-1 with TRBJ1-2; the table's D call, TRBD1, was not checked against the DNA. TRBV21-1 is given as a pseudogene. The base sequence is TGTGCCAGCAGCAACGTTATTTACAGGGGCAGGGGTTTATCTAACTATGGCTACACCTTC. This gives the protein CASSNVIYRGRGLSNYGYTF.